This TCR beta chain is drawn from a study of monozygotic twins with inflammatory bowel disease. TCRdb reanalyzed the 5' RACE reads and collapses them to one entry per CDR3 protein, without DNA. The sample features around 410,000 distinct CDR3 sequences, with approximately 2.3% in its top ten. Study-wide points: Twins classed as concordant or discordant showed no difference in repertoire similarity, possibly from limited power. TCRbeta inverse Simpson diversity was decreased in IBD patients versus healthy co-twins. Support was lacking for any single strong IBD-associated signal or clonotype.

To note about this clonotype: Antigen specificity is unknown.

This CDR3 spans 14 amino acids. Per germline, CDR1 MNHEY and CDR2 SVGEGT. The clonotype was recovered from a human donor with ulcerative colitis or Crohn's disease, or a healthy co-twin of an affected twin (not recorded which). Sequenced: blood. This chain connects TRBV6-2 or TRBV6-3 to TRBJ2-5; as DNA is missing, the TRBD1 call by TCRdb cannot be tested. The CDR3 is CASTPEVALETQYF.